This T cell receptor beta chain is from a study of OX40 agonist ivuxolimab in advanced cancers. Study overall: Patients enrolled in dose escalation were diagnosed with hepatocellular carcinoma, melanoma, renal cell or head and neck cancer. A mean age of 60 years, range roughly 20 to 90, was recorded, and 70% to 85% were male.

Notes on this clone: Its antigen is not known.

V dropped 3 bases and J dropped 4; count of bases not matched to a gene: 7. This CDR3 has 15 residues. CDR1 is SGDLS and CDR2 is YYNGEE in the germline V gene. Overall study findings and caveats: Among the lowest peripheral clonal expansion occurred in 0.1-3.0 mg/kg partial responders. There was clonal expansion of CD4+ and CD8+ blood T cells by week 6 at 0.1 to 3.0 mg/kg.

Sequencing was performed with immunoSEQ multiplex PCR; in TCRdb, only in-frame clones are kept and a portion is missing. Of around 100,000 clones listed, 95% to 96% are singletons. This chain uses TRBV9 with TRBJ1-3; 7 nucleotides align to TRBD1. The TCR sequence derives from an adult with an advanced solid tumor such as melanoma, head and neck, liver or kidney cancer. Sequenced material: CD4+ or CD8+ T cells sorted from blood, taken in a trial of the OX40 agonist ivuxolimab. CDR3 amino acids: CASSASGTVGNTIYF. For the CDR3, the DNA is TGTGCCAGCAGCGCTTCCGGGACAGTCGGAAACACCATATATTTT.